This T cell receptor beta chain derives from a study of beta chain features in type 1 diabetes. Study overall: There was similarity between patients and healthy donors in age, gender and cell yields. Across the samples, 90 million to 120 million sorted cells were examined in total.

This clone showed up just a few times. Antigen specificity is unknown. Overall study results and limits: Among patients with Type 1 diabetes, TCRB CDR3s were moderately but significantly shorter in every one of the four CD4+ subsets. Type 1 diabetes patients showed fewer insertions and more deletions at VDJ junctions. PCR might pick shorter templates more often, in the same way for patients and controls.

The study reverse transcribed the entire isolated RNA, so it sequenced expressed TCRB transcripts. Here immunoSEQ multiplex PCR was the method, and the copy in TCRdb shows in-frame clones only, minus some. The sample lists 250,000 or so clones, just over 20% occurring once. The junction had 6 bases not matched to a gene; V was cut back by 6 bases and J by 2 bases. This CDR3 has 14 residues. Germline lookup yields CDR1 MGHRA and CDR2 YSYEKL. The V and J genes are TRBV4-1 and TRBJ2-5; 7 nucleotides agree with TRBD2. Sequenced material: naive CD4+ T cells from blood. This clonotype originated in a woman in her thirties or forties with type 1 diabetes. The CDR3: CASRGGTIQETQYF. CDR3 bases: TGCGCCAGCAGGGGGGGGACTATTCAAGAGACCCAGTACTTC.